This note documents a single T cell receptor beta chain sequence. The sample is drawn from a study of control samples from healthy donors and cancer patients. CDR3 length: 16 residues. Trimming stripped 2 bases from V and 3 bases from J, with 15 bases between. The germline gives CDR1 KGHSH, CDR2 LQKENI. Some clones are missing from TCRdb's copy, which holds only in-frame ones; the method was immunoSEQ multiplex PCR. The table has fewer than 85,000 clones, 75% to 90% seen once. This chain uses TRBV18 with TRBJ2-3; tentatively, D is TRBD2 (6 bases). The specimen sequenced was blood. This TCR was sampled from a man aged 50 or older in good health. CDR3 sequence: CASSPKDGGKTDTQYF. The DNA for the CDR3 is TGTGCCAGCTCACCAAAAGACGGGGGTAAGACAGATACGCAGTATTTT.